This T cell receptor beta chain was captured in a study of T cell changes during pregnancy in multiple sclerosis. Profiling relied on immunoSEQ multiplex PCR, and the TCRdb table lists in-frame clones only, not all of them. The sample lists roughly 99,000 clones, roughly nine tenths occurring once. CDR1 is SGHRS, CDR2 YFSETQ, per germline. V was cut by 7 bases and J by 0 bases, with 11 bases left in between. This CDR3 is built from 13 residues. Sequences were derived from peripheral blood, sampled after pregnancy. The TCR comes from a female donor in good health, enrolled as a control in a pregnancy study. This rearrangement joins TRBV5-1 to TRBJ2-7; possibly TRBD1 for D (5 bases). CDR3 nucleotides: TGCGCCAGCCGGCAGGGTCCCTCCTACGAGCAGTACTTC. Amino acid sequence: CASRQGPSYEQYF.